One T cell receptor beta chain is described in this entry. The data belong to a study of monozygotic twins with inflammatory bowel disease. Blood was drawn at more than 2 ml per donor. TCRdb re-analyzed the 5' RACE reads; it lists each CDR3 protein once, without DNA. This sample's table has 85,000 to 110,000 distinct CDR3 sequences. The sequenced sample consisted of blood. This clonotype was sampled from a human donor with ulcerative colitis or Crohn's disease, or a healthy co-twin of an affected twin (not recorded which).

The CDR3 region is CASSLVTVDYEQYF. The chain uses TRBV5-1 and TRBJ2-7; TCRdb indicates TRBD1, and absent DNA this call remains unverified. The germline gives CDR1 SGHRS, CDR2 YFSETQ. The CDR3 sequence is 14 residues long.